This passage covers 26 T cell receptor beta chains from one sample sequenced in a study of CD8 T cells in Susac syndrome. Roughly 0.45 to 1 ug RNA was reverse transcribed with random hexamers. TCRdb reprocessed the immunoSEQ multiplex PCR reads via MiXCR and lists one record per CDR3 protein. The sample holds 150,000 to 250,000 distinct CDR3 sequences, 90% to 95% seen once. Sequenced material: CD4+ T cells from PBMCs. The source of these receptors is a human donor with multiple sclerosis.

This rearrangement joins TRBV7-2 to TRBJ2-3, with 13 bases lining up with TRBD2. Germline CDR1 and CDR2: SGHTA and FQGNSA. The length of the CDR3 is 19 residues. Unmatched junction bases numbered 8, after V lost 1 base and J lost 1 base. DNA of the CDR3: TGTGCCAGCAGCTTAGATTCTACTAGCGGGAGGGCGCGCACAGATACGCAGTATTTT. As protein: CASSLDSTSGRARTDTQYF.

The chain employs TRBV5-6 and TRBJ2-7, with D possibly TRBD1 on 5 matching bases. The CDR3 is 14 amino acids. V shed 0 bases and J shed 3 bases, with 10 bases lying between them. Germline CDR1 is SGHDT and CDR2 is YYEEEE. CDR3 DNA sequence: TGTGCCAGCAGCTTGGTAGACAGAAACTACGAGCAGTACTTC. Protein product: CASSLVDRNYEQYF.

The J gene is TRBJ1-1, the V gene TRBV30; D is ambiguous. Germline CDR1 is GTSNPN and CDR2 is SVGIG (reference sequence). The V and J ends lost 6 bases and 1 base respectively, with 12 bases between them. CDR3 length: 13 residues. The CDR3 loop is CACNTRPNTEAFF. CDR3 DNA: TGTGCCTGCAACACCCGACCGAACACTGAAGCTTTCTTT.

This clonotype is a singleton in its sample. The chain recombines TRBV20-1 with TRBJ2-5; 11 bases align to TRBD2. V gave up 5 bases and J gave up 5 bases; unmatched junction bases: 13. The CDR3 contains 16 residues. Germline assignment: CDR1 DFQATT and CDR2 SNEGSKA (reference sequence). CDR3 residues: CSARPGLAALGETQYF. The CDR3 region has the DNA TGCAGTGCTCGTCCGGGACTAGCGGCCCTGGGGGAGACCCAGTACTTC.

V gene TRBV27 combines with J gene TRBJ2-1, with a weak D call TRBD1 (6 bases). This CDR3 contains 15 residues. The ends were cut back, 3 bases at V and 5 bases at J, with 14 bases in the middle. Germline CDR1 MNHEY, CDR2 SMNVEV (reference sequence). The CDR3 bases are TGTGCCAGCAGTTTCCCATCTACAGGGCACAATGAGCAGTTCTTC. This encodes CASSFPSTGHNEQFF.

CDR3 in DNA: TGTGCCAGCAGTTGGACAGGGAGAGAGACCCAGTACTTC. Its protein is CASSWTGRETQYF. V and J are TRBV6-1 and TRBJ2-5, with 8 bases fitting TRBD1. Germline trimming cut 5 bases from V and 4 bases from J; bases unmatched to any gene: 3. Germline CDR1 reads MNHNS; CDR2 reads SASEGT. The CDR3 loop spans 13 amino acids.

V is TRBV11-2 and J is TRBJ2-7; no definite D call. V was cut by 5 bases and J by 1 base, with 12 bases left in between. Germline V gives CDR1 SGHAT, CDR2 FQNNGV. This CDR3 is 14 amino acids long. CDR3 residues: CASSLNLGSYEQYF. CDR3 coding DNA: TGTGCCAGCAGCCTAAACCTGGGGTCCTACGAGCAGTACTTC.

The V call is TRBV3-1, the J call TRBJ2-6; D gene unclear. There are 13 residues in the CDR3. The V gene lost 1 base and the J gene lost 5 bases, with 3 bases spanning the gap. The germline V gene encodes CDR1 LGHDT and CDR2 YNNKEL (reference sequence). The CDR3 spells CASSQGRANVLTF. The CDR3 region has the DNA TGTGCCAGCAGCCAAGGCAGGGCCAACGTCCTGACTTTC.

The rearrangement uses TRBV5-1 and TRBJ2-6, with D unresolved. Germline V gene sequence: CDR1 SGHRS, CDR2 YFSETQ. Trimming took off 0 bases at V and 1 base at J, with 8 bases between the two ends. The CDR3 is 16 amino acids. The CDR3 DNA sequence: TGCGCCAGCAGCTTGGAAATGAGATCTGGGGCCAACGTCCTGACTTTC. Translated, it gives CASSLEMRSGANVLTF.

The chain recombines TRBV30 with TRBJ1-1; D gene ambiguous. CDR1 and CDR2 (germline): GTSNPN, SVGIG (reference sequence). With 6 bases removed from V and 1 base from J, the gap between germline ends came to 6 bases. The CDR3 has 11 residues. The DNA of the CDR3 is TGTGCCTGTTCGACGAACACTGAAGCTTTCTTT. Amino acids: CACSTNTEAFF.

The chain combines TRBV30 with TRBJ1-5; D is possibly TRBD1 (5 bases). The CDR3 loop spans 13 amino acids. V shed 4 bases and J shed 1 base, with 8 bases lying between them. The germline V gene has CDR1 GTSNPN and CDR2 SVGIG (reference sequence). The CDR3 nucleotides are TGTGCCTGGACTAGACAGAGCAATCAGCCCCAGCATTTT. It specifies CAWTRQSNQPQHF.

To note about this clonotype: Its ends do not fully match the called genes, so a read error is possible. The rearrangement joins TRBV7-9 to TRBJ2-1; 10 nucleotides agree with TRBD2. Germline V gene sequence: CDR1 SEHNR, CDR2 FQNEAQ (reference sequence). CDR3 size: 11 residues. The CDR3 is CASSRGTSAIF. CDR3 nucleotides: TGTGCCAGCAGCAGGGGGACTAGCGCAATCTTC.

The CDR3 loop reads CSVRYNEQFF. In DNA form, the CDR3 reads TGCAGCGTAAGATACAATGAGCAGTTCTTC. V is TRBV29-1 and J is TRBJ2-1; D not certain. Per germline, CDR1 SQVTM and CDR2 ANQGSEA. V lost 6 bases, J lost 4 bases, and 4 bases lay in between. The CDR3 is 10 residues long.

The chain employs TRBV29-1 and TRBJ2-7; D ambiguous. V shed 4 bases and J shed 1 base, with 5 bases lying between them. The V gene's germline CDR1 is SQVTM and CDR2 ANQGSEA. This CDR3 spans 11 amino acids. The CDR3 loop reads CSVVRSYEQYF. The CDR3 DNA follows: TGCAGCGTTGTACGGTCCTACGAGCAGTACTTC.

The chain is built from TRBV6-5 and TRBJ1-5; TRBD1 might be the D (5 bases). CDR3 size: 16 residues. The V end was cut by 4 bases, the J end by 3 bases, with 16 bases between. CDR1 and CDR2 (germline): MNHEY, SVGAGI. CDR3 sequence: CASSSRGTGDNQPQHF. CDR3 sequence (DNA): TGTGCCAGCAGTTCCCGGGGCACGGGAGACAATCAGCCCCAGCATTTT.

The chain carries TRBV30 and TRBJ1-2; 7 bases fit TRBD1. CDR3 length: 14 residues. The V gene end was trimmed by 3 bases and the J gene end by 5 bases; junction bases not matched to a gene: 9. The germline gives CDR1 GTSNPN, CDR2 SVGIG (reference sequence). The CDR3: CAWRPTGVGYGYTF. CDR3 coding DNA: TGTGCCTGGAGGCCCACAGGGGTGGGTTATGGCTACACCTTC.

The chain employs TRBV30 and TRBJ2-5; 9 bases align to TRBD2. Germline values: CDR1 GTSNPN, CDR2 SVGIG (reference sequence). V gave up 2 bases and J gave up 2 bases; unmatched junction bases: 18. The CDR3 runs to 19 residues. CDR3 DNA sequence: TGTGCCTGGAGTCGAGCCAGGGCGTTGGGCGGGGGGGCGCAAGAGACCCAGTACTTC. Protein sequence: CAWSRARALGGGAQETQYF.

Written as DNA, the CDR3 is TGCGCCAGCAGCTTGGGTCCCAGGGACAATGAGCAGTTCTTC. Encoded protein: CASSLGPRDNEQFF. V gene TRBV5-1 combines with J gene TRBJ2-1; D may be TRBD1 (5 bases). Germline assignment: CDR1 SGHRS and CDR2 YFSETQ. This CDR3 has 14 residues. Trimming took 0 bases from V and 5 from J, leaving 9 bases between them.

This chain links TRBV6-5 with TRBJ2-7; D is possibly TRBD2 (5 bases). Germline V gene data show CDR1 as MNHEY and CDR2 as SVGAGI. This CDR3 spans 15 amino acids. V lost 6 bases, J lost 2 bases, and 17 bases lay in between. CDR3 nucleotide sequence: TGTGCCAGCAGCCCCCGGGGTCAGCTCACCTACGAGCAGTACTTC. Translated, it gives CASSPRGQLTYEQYF.

The chain uses TRBV12-5 and TRBJ2-5; possibly TRBD1 for D (5 bases). V was trimmed by 2 bases and J by 5 bases, leaving 9 bases between them. The CDR3 consists of 13 residues. CDR1 LGHNT and CDR2 FRNRAP come from the germline V gene. The CDR3 here is CASGLLSGETQYF. In nucleotides, the CDR3 is TGTGCTAGTGGTTTGTTGTCAGGGGAGACCCAGTACTTC.

The J gene is TRBJ2-2, the V gene TRBV15; perhaps TRBD2 as D (5 bases). CDR1 and CDR2 (germline): LNHNV, YYDKDF (reference sequence). The CDR3 is made up of 13 amino acids. Between the trimmed V and J ends, which lost 0 bases and 7 bases, there was a span of 6 bases. The CDR3 here is CATSREGSGELFF. Here the CDR3 DNA reads TGTGCCACCAGCAGAGAAGGGAGCGGGGAGCTGTTTTTT.

The CDR3 loop is CSDYDRNTDTQYF. The CDR3 DNA reads TGCAGTGATTATGACAGGAACACAGATACGCAGTATTTT. The genes are TRBV20-1 and TRBJ2-3; maybe TRBD1 (6 bases). The CDR3 extends over 13 amino acids. V lost 7 bases to trimming and J lost 2 bases, with 13 bases between them. Germline assignment: CDR1 DFQATT and CDR2 SNEGSKA (reference sequence).

V and J are TRBV3-1 and TRBJ1-2; no definite D call. This CDR3 spans 12 amino acids. V lost 1 base to trimming and J lost 7 bases, with 7 bases between them. Germline V gene sequence: CDR1 LGHDT, CDR2 YNNKEL (reference sequence). CDR3: CASSQAETGYTF. The CDR3 nucleotides read TGTGCCAGCAGCCAAGCGGAGACTGGCTACACCTTC.

The rearrangement uses TRBV6-5 and TRBJ2-1, with TRBD2 identical over 12 bases. After removal of 6 bases from V and 7 bases from J, the junction contained 4 bases not matched to a gene. Germline V gene sequence: CDR1 MNHEY, CDR2 SVGAGI. This CDR3 contains 14 residues. The CDR3 loop is CASRTSGGMNEQFF. Here the CDR3 DNA reads TGTGCCAGCAGGACTAGCGGGGGAATGAATGAGCAGTTCTTC.

This clonotype was counted a few times. The chain recombines TRBV2 with TRBJ2-2; unclear D gene. CDR1 and CDR2 from the germline V gene are SNHLY and FYNNEI. The CDR3 runs 10 residues. The V end was cut by 9 bases, the J end by 6 bases, with 5 bases between. CDR3 in amino acids: CASRAGELFF. CDR3 in DNA: TGTGCCAGTCGAGCCGGGGAGCTGTTTTTT.

The sample holds one count of this clonotype. The junction shows a germline mismatch at one end, possibly a read error. V usage is TRBV14 and J usage is TRBJ2-3; D is unclear. The CDR3 spans 14 residues. Looked up from germline, CDR1 is SGHDN and CDR2 is FVKESK. The CDR3: CASNQGWSSDTQYF. DNA for the CDR3: TGTGCCAGCAACCAAGGGTGGAGTTCAGATACGCAGTATTTT.